This T cell receptor (beta chain) was obtained from a study of PD-1 blockade in classical Hodgkin lymphoma. Study-wide results and limits: Whereas CD4+ TCR diversity had risen significantly by C4D1, CD8+ TCR diversity had not.

Note on this clone: Its antigen is not identified.

The table came from immunoSEQ multiplex PCR; TCRdb's copy has only in-frame clones and leaves some out. The sample records fewer than 7,500 clones, 75% to 85% being singletons. Each of the patients experienced relapse following autologous stem cell transplantation, and their brentuximab vedotin exposure differed. The patients, who had relapsed/refractory classical Hodgkin lymphoma, achieved best responses of complete response, partial response or progressive disease. The germline gives CDR1 MDHEN, CDR2 SYDVKM. The CDR3 loop spans 17 amino acids. With 5 bases removed from V and 8 bases from J, the gap between germline ends came to 24 bases.

The gene calls are TRBV28 and TRBJ1-4, with a possible D match to TRBD1 (5 bases). This material consisted of peripheral blood mononuclear cells (PBMCs), taken before the second cycle of nivolumab. The source of this sequence is a human donor with classical Hodgkin lymphoma. CDR3 sequence: CASSPQGSSGQEEKLFF. The CDR3, as DNA: TGTGCCAGCAGTCCCCAAGGGTCCTCTGGACAAGAAGAAAAACTGTTTTTT.